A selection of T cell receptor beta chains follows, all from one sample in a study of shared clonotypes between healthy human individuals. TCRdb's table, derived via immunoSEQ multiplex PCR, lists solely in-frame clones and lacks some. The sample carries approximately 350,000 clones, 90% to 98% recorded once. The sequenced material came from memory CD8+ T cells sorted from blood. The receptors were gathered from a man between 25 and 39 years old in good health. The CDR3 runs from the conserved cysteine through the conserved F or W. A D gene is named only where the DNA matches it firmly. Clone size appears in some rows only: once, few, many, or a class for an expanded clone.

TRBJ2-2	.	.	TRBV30	CAWSVGSRTGELFF	TGTGCCTGGAGTGTCGGGTCCAGGACCGGGGAGCTGTTTTTT
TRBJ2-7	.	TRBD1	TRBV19	CASSQSGQGAYEQYF	TGTGCCAGTAGTCAAAGCGGACAGGGAGCCTACGAGCAGTACTTC
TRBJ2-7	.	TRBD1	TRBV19	CASSMGQGYEQYF	TGTGCCAGTAGTATGGGACAGGGTTACGAGCAGTACTTC
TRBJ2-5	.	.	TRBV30	CAWSVKTKGYF	TGTGCCTGGAGTGTTAAGACTAAAGGGTACTTC
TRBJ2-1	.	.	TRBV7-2	CASSSTDYNEQFF	TGTGCCAGCAGCTCCACAGACTACAATGAGCAGTTCTTC
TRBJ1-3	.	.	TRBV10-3	CAISEAGGNTIYF	TGTGCCATCAGTGAGGCCGGTGGAAACACCATATATTTT
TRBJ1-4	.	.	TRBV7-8	CASSRPRGVKNEKLFF	TGTGCCAGCAGCCGACCACGGGGAGTTAAGAATGAAAAACTGTTTTTT
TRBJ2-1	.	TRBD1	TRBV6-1	CASRAGQGADAQFF	TGTGCCAGCAGGGCAGGACAGGGGGCGGACGCGCAGTTCTTC
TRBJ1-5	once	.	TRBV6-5	CASQRTGNQPQHF	TGTGCCAGCCAAAGGACGGGCAATCAGCCCCAGCATTTT
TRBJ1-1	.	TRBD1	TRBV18	CASGNRGRVDENTEAFF	TGTGCCAGCGGAAACAGGGGGCGCGTTGATGAAAACACTGAAGCTTTCTTT
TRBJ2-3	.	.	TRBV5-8	CASAGLREGTDTQYF	TGTGCCAGCGCGGGTTTACGGGAAGGCACAGATACGCAGTATTTT
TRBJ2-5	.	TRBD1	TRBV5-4	CASSFTGVKETQYF	TGTGCCAGCAGCTTTACAGGGGTCAAAGAGACCCAGTACTTC
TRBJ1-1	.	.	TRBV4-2	CASSQDGNTEAFF	TGTGCCAGCAGCCAAGATGGGAACACTGAAGCTTTCTTT
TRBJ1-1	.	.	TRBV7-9	CASSFPTGTNTEAFF	TGTGCCAGCAGCTTCCCGACGGGTACGAACACTGAAGCTTTCTTT
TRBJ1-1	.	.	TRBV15	CATSRVQGSEAFF	TGTGCCACCAGCAGAGTACAGGGCTCTGAAGCTTTCTTT
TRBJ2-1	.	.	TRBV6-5	CASSLSRREVYNEQFF	TGTGCCAGCAGTTTATCTCGGAGGGAGGTATACAATGAGCAGTTCTTC
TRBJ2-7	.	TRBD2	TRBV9	CASSVDLREPNEQYF	TGTGCCAGCAGCGTAGATCTGCGGGAGCCCAACGAGCAGTACTTC
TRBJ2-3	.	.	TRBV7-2	CASSPTQITTDTQYF	TGTGCCAGCAGCCCCACCCAGATTACCACAGATACGCAGTATTTT
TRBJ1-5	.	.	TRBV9	CASSETGSNQPQHF	TGTGCCAGCAGCGAAACAGGTAGCAATCAGCCCCAGCATTTT
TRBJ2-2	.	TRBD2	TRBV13	CASSLLAGAGELFF	TGTGCCAGCAGCTTACTAGCGGGAGCCGGGGAGCTGTTTTTT
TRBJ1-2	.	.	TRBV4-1	CASSLGTGTNYGYTF	TGCGCCAGCAGCCTCGGCACAGGAACTAACTATGGCTACACCTTC
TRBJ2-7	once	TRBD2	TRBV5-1	CASSFQAGGNEQYF	TGCGCCAGCAGCTTCCAAGCGGGAGGAAACGAGCAGTACTTC
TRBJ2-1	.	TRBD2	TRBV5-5	CASSLPAPTSGRVNEQFF	TGTGCCAGCAGCTTACCCGCACCGACTAGCGGGAGAGTCAATGAGCAGTTCTTC
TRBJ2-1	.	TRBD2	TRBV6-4	CASKTSGREGEQFF	TGTGCCAGCAAGACTAGCGGGAGGGAGGGTGAGCAGTTCTTC
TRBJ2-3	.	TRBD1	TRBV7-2	CASSFGTGTDTQYF	TGTGCCAGCAGCTTTGGGACAGGCACAGATACGCAGTATTTT
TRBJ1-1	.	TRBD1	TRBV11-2	CASSYAQTGGTEAFF	TGTGCCAGCAGCTACGCGCAGACAGGGGGCACTGAAGCTTTCTTT
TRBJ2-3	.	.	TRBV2	CASSENRDGGDTQYF	TGTGCCAGCAGTGAGAACCGGGACGGCGGGGATACGCAGTATTTT
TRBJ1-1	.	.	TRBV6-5	CASSSGRGTEAFF	TGTGCCAGCAGTTCAGGGAGAGGCACTGAAGCTTTCTTT
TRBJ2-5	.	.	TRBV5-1	CASSSTLDERETQYF	TGCGCCAGCAGCTCAACGCTCGATGAAAGAGAGACCCAGTACTTC
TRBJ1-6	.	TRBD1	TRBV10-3	CAISGTGGNNSPLHF	TGTGCCATCAGTGGGACAGGGGGCAATAATTCACCCCTCCACTTT
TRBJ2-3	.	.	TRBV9	CASSVAMRWTDTQYF	TGTGCCAGCAGCGTAGCTATGAGGTGGACAGATACGCAGTATTTT
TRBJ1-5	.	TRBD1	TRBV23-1	CASRDRVSGPQHF	TGCGCCAGCAGGGACAGGGTATCAGGGCCCCAGCATTTT
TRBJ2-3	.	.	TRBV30	CAWSTPGLRRGDTQYF	TGTGCCTGGAGTACACCGGGGCTCCGACGGGGAGATACGCAGTATTTT
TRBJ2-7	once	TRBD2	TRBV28	CASRILAGSYEQYF	TGTGCCAGCAGAATTCTAGCGGGGTCCTACGAGCAGTACTTC
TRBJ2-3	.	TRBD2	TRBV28	CASSLAGADTQYF	TGTGCCAGCAGTTTAGCGGGAGCAGATACGCAGTATTTT
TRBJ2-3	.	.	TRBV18	CASSNSLWGGSLDTQYF	TGTGCCAGCTCAAACTCCCTCTGGGGTGGTAGCCTAGATACGCAGTATTTT